This T cell receptor beta chain was found in a study of graft-versus-host responses after intestinal transplantation. The protocol was immunoSEQ multiplex PCR, while the TCRdb copy is restricted to in-frame clones and leaves out a portion. The sample records 85,000 to 100,000 clones, 86% being singletons. This CDR3 comprises 14 residues. The V gene lost 6 bases and the J gene lost 0 bases, with 12 bases spanning the gap. The germline gives CDR1 LNHDA, CDR2 SQIVND (reference sequence). V is TRBV19 and J is TRBJ2-7; no firm D call. The material sequenced was PBMCs, taken 255 days after intestinal transplant. This clonotype was obtained from a human patient who received an intestinal transplant, so some T cells may come from the graft donor. CDR3 sequence reads: CASRLGANSYEQYF. CDR3 sequence (DNA): TGTGCCAGTAGGTTGGGCGCTAACTCCTACGAGCAGTACTTC.